These 11 T cell receptor beta chains were all obtained from the same sample, sequenced in a study of shared clonotypes between healthy human individuals. Sequencing used immunoSEQ multiplex PCR; TCRdb keeps in-frame clones, though not all of them. The sample has some 490,000 clones; over 75% are singletons. The sequencing input was PBMCs. These receptors originate from a woman aged 35 to 49 in good health. Some clones in this sample may be carry-over from other donors' samples.

This clone was counted a single time. A far larger clone is a single base away, which makes a read error likely. CDR3 bases: TGCAGCGTTGGTTTAGCGGGAGGGATCACAGATACGCAGTATTTT. It yields the protein CSVGLAGGITDTQYF. The chain recombines TRBV29-1 with TRBJ2-3; 11 bases align to TRBD2. V lost 4 bases, J lost 2 bases, and 5 bases stayed unmatched. Germline-derived CDR1 and CDR2 are SQVTM and ANQGSEA. CDR3 length: 15 residues.

Remarks on this clone: A single base is all that separates this from a far larger clone, so a read error is likely. At the DNA level, this CDR3 is encoded by other sequences in the same sample as well. This chain links TRBV6-6 with TRBJ2-5, with D hard to call. Judging by the DNA end, TRBJ2-7 fits better; the J call may be wrong. This CDR3 region has 11 residues. The V gene's germline CDR1 is MNHNY and CDR2 SVGAGI (reference sequence). This CDR3 is CASSYTYEQYF. DNA for the CDR3: TGTGCCAGTAGTTATACCTACGAGCAGTACTTC.

This clone was counted a single time. This chain links TRBV6-6 with TRBJ1-4; TRBD1 is a possible D gene (5 bases). V dropped 5 bases and J dropped 4 bases, with 17 bases sitting between them. The germline V gene encodes CDR1 MNHNY and CDR2 SVGAGI (reference sequence). The CDR3 extends over 16 amino acids. Here the CDR3 reads CASSRGQAEGNEKLFF. The CDR3 nucleotides are TGTGCCAGCAGTCGGGGCCAAGCGGAGGGTAATGAAAAACTGTTTTTT.

The J gene is TRBJ2-3, the V gene TRBV28; no clear D. Looked up from germline, CDR1 is MDHEN and CDR2 is SYDVKM. The CDR3 loop spans 12 amino acids. Between the trimmed V and J ends, which lost 3 bases and 5 bases, there was a span of 6 bases. CDR3 sequence (DNA): TGTGCCAGCAGTTTGGGCAAAGATACGCAGTATTTT. It encodes CASSLGKDTQYF.

The V and J genes are TRBV7-2 and TRBJ2-5; TRBD2 agrees at 10 bases. V lost 6 bases and J lost 5; bases outside the gene matches: 9. There are 15 residues in the CDR3. Germline V CDR1 and CDR2: SGHTA, FQGNSA. The CDR3 sequence is CASRRSGLASETQYF. As DNA, the CDR3 is TGTGCCAGCAGGCGCTCGGGACTAGCGAGCGAGACCCAGTACTTC.

Details on this clone: One base separates it from a far larger clone, so it is likely a read error. The missing conserved phenylalanine or tryptophan at the end of this CDR3 makes a read error likely. The V gene is TRBV30, the J gene TRBJ1-5; no clear D. Trimming took off 2 bases at V and 2 bases at J, with 10 bases between the two ends. This CDR3 comprises 14 residues. Germline CDR1 is GTSNPN and CDR2 is SVGIG (reference sequence). In nucleotides, the CDR3 is TGTGCCTGGAGTAAAGGCGGGGGCAATCAGCCCCAGCATCTT. This translates into CAWSKGGGNQPQHL.

The DNA of the CDR3 is TGCGCCAGCACCCAAAGCGGGAGGGCGAGCTCCTACAATGAGCAGTTCTTC. Translating it yields CASTQSGRASSYNEQFF. The chain recombines TRBV5-1 with TRBJ2-1; 10 positions match TRBD2. CDR1 and CDR2 from the germline V gene are SGHRS and YFSETQ. J gave up 0 bases and V 6 bases, and 9 bases lay outside the gene matches. There are 17 residues in the CDR3.

Comment on this clone: One base separates it from a far larger clone, so it is likely a read error. The CDR3 sequence: CASSVGTGKHQETKYF. The CDR3 region has the DNA TGTGCCAGCAGCGTAGGGACAGGGAAACACCAAGAGACCAAGTACTTC. The chain recombines TRBV9 with TRBJ2-5; 8 bases line up with TRBD1. The CDR3 is made up of 16 amino acids. The germline CDR1 and CDR2 sequences are SGDLS and YYNGEE.

This chain links TRBV7-3 with TRBJ2-1; 9 bases match TRBD2. The V segment lost 5 bases and the J segment 3 bases; nucleotides outside the gene matches: 8. The length of the CDR3 is 16 residues. Germline V gene sequence: CDR1 SGHTA, CDR2 FQGTGA. CDR3 loop: CASSPLAGEGYNEQFF. As DNA, the CDR3 is TGTGCCAGCAGCCCCTTAGCGGGAGAGGGCTACAATGAGCAGTTCTTC.

On this clone: Given a much more abundant clone one base away, this may be a read error. V gene TRBV4-2 combines with J gene TRBJ2-1; 7 bases match TRBD2. The CDR3 is made up of 13 amino acids. Germline assignment: CDR1 LGHNA and CDR2 YNFKEQ. Losses at the gene ends were 6 bases for V and 12 bases for J; bases not matched to a gene: 11. The CDR3 DNA is TGTGCCAGCAGTAGTGACATGGGCGGGGGGCAGTTCTTC. It translates to CASSSDMGGGQFF.

The CDR3 here is CASSLRSSEGETQYF. Here the CDR3 DNA reads TGTGCCAGCTCACTCCGTTCTAGCGAGGGTGAGACCCAGTACTTC. The rearrangement links TRBV18 to TRBJ2-5; perhaps TRBD2 as D (6 bases). This CDR3 is built from 15 residues. The V and J ends lost 4 bases and 5 bases respectively, with 17 bases between them. Germline V CDR1 and CDR2: KGHSH, LQKENI.